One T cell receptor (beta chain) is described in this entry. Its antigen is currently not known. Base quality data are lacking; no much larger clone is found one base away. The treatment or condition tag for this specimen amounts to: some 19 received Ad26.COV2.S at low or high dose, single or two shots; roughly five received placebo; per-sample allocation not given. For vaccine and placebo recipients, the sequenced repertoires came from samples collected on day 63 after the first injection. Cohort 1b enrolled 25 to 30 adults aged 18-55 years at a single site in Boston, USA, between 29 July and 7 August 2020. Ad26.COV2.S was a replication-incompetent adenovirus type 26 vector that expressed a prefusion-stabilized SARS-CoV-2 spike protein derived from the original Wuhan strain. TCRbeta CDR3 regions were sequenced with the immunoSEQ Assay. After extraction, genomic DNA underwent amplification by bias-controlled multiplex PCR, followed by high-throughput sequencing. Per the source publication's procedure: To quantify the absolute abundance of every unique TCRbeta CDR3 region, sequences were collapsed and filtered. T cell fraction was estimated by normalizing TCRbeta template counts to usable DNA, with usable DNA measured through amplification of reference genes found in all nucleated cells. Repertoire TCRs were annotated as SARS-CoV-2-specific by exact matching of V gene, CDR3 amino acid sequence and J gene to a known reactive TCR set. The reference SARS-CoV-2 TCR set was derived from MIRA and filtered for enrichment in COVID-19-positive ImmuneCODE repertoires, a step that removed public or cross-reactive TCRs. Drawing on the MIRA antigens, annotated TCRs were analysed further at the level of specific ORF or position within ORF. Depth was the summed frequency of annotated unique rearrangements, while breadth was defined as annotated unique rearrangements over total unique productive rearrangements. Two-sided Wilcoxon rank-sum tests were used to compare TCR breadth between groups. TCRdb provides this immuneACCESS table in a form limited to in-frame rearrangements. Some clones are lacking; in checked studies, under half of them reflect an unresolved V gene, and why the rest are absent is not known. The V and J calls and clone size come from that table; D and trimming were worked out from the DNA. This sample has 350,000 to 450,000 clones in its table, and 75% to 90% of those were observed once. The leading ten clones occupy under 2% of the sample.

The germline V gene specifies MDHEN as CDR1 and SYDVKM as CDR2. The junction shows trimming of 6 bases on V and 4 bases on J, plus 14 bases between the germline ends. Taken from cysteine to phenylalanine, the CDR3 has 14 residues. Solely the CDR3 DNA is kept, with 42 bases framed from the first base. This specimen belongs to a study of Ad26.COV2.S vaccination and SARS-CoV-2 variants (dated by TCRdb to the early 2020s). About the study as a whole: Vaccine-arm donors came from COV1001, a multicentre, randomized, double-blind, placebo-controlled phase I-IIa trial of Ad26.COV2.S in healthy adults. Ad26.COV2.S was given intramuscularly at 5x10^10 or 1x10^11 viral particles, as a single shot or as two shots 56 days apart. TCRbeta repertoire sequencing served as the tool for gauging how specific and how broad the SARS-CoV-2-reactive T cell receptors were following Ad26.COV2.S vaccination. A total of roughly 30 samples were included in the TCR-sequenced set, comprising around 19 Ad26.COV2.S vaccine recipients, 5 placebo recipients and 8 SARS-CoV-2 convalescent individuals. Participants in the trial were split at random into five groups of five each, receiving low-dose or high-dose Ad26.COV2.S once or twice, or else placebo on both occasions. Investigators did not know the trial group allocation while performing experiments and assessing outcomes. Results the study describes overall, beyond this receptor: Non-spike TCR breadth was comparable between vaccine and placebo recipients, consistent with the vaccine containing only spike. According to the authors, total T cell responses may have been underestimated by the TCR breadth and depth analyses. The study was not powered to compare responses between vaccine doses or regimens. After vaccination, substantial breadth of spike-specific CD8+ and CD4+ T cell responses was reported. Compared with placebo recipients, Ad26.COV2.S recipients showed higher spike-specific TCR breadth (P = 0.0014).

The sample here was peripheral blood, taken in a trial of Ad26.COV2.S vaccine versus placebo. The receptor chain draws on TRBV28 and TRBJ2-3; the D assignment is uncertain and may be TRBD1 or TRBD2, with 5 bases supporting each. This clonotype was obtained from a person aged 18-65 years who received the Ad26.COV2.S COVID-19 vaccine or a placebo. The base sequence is TGTGCCAGCAGCGCGGGTGGGGCCTCAGATACGCAGTATTTT. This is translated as CASSAGGASDTQYF.